This T cell receptor beta chain was documented in a study of cytomegalovirus exposure and HLA in healthy donors. The study's findings and limits: Presence/absence analyses rested on an assumption that sequencing depth was roughly uniform across donors. A few chains tied to CMV proved CMV antigen-specific in vitro. Within an earlier analysis, most TCR beta V segments proved productive either about 90% or about 30% of the time. An analysis was carried out later, and it reportedly showed fewer N-insertions in an Asian-associated ancestry cluster than the roughly 670-donor mean.

A remark on this clone: The antigen remains unidentified.

CDR3 length: 15 amino acids. V was pared by 3 bases and J by 4 bases, with 16 bases between. CDR1 and CDR2 from the germline V gene are SGHRS and YFSETQ. With 60 Vbeta and 13 Jbeta primers, the PCR was carried out. Libraries were prepared by immunoSEQ multiplex PCR; TCRdb keeps only in-frame clonotypes and omits some of them. The sample has about 170,000 clones; approximately 79% are singletons. Material for sequencing was PBMCs. The receptor's source is a male donor in good health and CMV-seronegative. This chain joins TRBV5-1 and TRBJ2-5; no firm D call. In DNA, the CDR3 is TGCGCCAGCAGCTCCCTTCCCTCTTCGGGAGAGACCCAGTACTTC. It translates to CASSSLPSSGETQYF.